This T cell receptor beta chain was captured in a study of control samples from healthy donors and cancer patients. Profiling relied on immunoSEQ multiplex PCR, and the TCRdb table lists in-frame clones only, not all of them. The table records about 160,000 clones, over 90% of them present only once. CDR3 size: 16 residues. J gave up 3 bases and V 0 bases, and 2 bases lay outside the gene matches. Germline CDR1 is SNHLY and CDR2 is FYNNEI. The sequenced material came from blood. This chain links TRBV2 with TRBJ2-2, with 9 nucleotides matching TRBD1. This TCR derives from a woman aged 25 to 39 in good health. CDR3 in DNA: TGTGCCAGCAGTGAAGCGGGACAGGGACACACCGGGGAGCTGTTTTTT. The encoded protein is CASSEAGQGHTGELFF. The whole variable domain, remainder taken from reference TRBV2 and TRBJ2-2, is EPEVTQTPSHQVTQMGQEVILRCVPISNHLYFYWYRQILGQKVEFLVSFYNNEISEKSEIFDDQFSVERPDGSNFTLKIRSTKLEDSAMYFCASSEAGQGHTGELFFGEGSRLTVL.